Below, 13 T cell receptor beta chains from the same sample are listed, as sequenced in a study of CD8+CD57+ T cells in acquired aplastic anemia. CD8+CD57+ cell expansion, shown by flow cytometry, had occurred in the patients selected for sequencing. The template for TCR beta VDJ and CDR3 sequence profiling was genomic DNA. TCRdb ran MiXCR on the reads and lists one entry per CDR3 protein. The data hold a few hundred thousand distinct CDR3 sequences, with about a third observed a single time. Sample: sorted CD4+, CD8+, or CD8+CD57+ T cells (not recorded which) from PBMCs. Every receptor here comes from a human donor with aplastic anemia.

This clonotype came up a few times. As the CDR3 is not closed by the conserved phenylalanine or tryptophan, this likely results from a read error. This rearrangement joins TRBV7-3 to TRBJ2-1, with D perhaps given as TRBD1 or TRBD2 (5 bases each). V was shortened by 2 bases and J by 4 bases, with 12 bases between the two germline ends. The CDR3 runs 15 residues. The germline V gene encodes CDR1 SGHTA and CDR2 FQGTGA. CDR3 sequence: CASSLRGGTYNEQFL. The CDR3 region has the DNA TGTGCCAGCAGCTTACGGGGCGGAACATACAATGAGCAGTTCCTC.

Turning to this clonotype: Since a much larger clone is just one base distant, this may be a read error. V usage is TRBV2 and J usage is TRBJ1-5, with D unclear. This CDR3 contains 13 residues. V lost 6 bases, J lost 5 bases, and 11 bases lay in between. CDR1 and CDR2 from the germline V gene are SNHLY and FYNNEI. The CDR3 is CASSVAWDQPQHF. The CDR3 DNA reads as TGTGCCAGCAGCGTAGCCTGGGATCAGCCCCAGCATTTT. The full variable domain, in which reference TRBV2 and TRBJ1-5 provide the parts outside the CDR3, is EPEVTQTPSHQVTQMGQEVILRCVPISNHLYFYWYRQILGQKVEFLVSFYNNEISEKSEIFDDQFSVERPDGSNFTLKIRSTKLEDSAMYFCASSVAWDQPQHFGDGTRLSIL.

In its sample, this clonotype was seen many times. The genes are TRBV10-1 and TRBJ1-1; D not resolved. The CDR3 sequence is 14 residues long. Trimming took 8 bases from V and 3 from J, leaving 16 bases between them. Per germline, CDR1 WNHNN and CDR2 SYGVQD (reference sequence). Here the CDR3 DNA reads TGCGCCAGCCCTTATAACCCGATGGACACTGAAGCTTTCTTT. This codes for CASPYNPMDTEAFF.

V and J are TRBV10-2 and TRBJ1-5; TRBD1 aligns across 8 bases. Germline V lookup: CDR1 WSHSY, CDR2 SAAADI. Losses at the gene ends were 2 bases for V and 3 bases for J; bases not matched to a gene: 3. This CDR3 has 15 residues. The CDR3 DNA follows: TGCGCCAGCAGTGAGGGCAGGGGGCTCAATCAGCCCCAGCATTTT. Its protein product is CASSEGRGLNQPQHF.

The chain links TRBV19 to TRBJ2-2; TRBD1 matches 8 bases. This CDR3 region has 13 residues. The junction had 2 bases not matched to a gene; V was cut back by 5 bases and J by 6 bases. Per the germline V gene, CDR1 is LNHDA and CDR2 is SQIVND (reference sequence). The chain's CDR3 is CASSGTGAGELFF. The CDR3 DNA sequence: TGTGCCAGTAGTGGGACAGGAGCCGGGGAGCTGTTTTTT.

V usage is TRBV6-2 or TRBV6-3 and J usage is TRBJ2-1, with 9 positions matching TRBD2. This CDR3 spans 16 amino acids. Trimming cost V 4 bases and J 7 bases; bases outside gene matches: 11. The germline V gene encodes CDR1 MNHEY and CDR2 SVGEGT. The CDR3 DNA reads TGTGCCAGCAGTTTTTCGGCGGGAGGGCCCGGGAATGAGCAGTTCTTC. Encoded protein: CASSFSAGGPGNEQFF.

This sequence joins TRBV25-1 and TRBJ2-3; 7 bases align to TRBD1. The V gene's germline CDR1 is MGHDK and CDR2 SYGVNS. There are 13 residues in the CDR3. V dropped 8 bases and J dropped 5; count of bases not matched to a gene: 7. CDR3 DNA sequence: TGTGCCAGCGGATCCCGACAGGGAGATACGCAGTATTTT. Encoded protein: CASGSRQGDTQYF.

The chain combines TRBV7-9 with TRBJ2-3, with 8 bases matching TRBD1. The germline V gene encodes CDR1 SEHNR and CDR2 FQNEAQ (reference sequence). The CDR3 extends over 14 amino acids. V lost 6 bases, J lost 5 bases, and 7 bases stayed unmatched. The CDR3 loop is CASSQGQGVDTQYF. CDR3 nucleotide sequence: TGTGCCAGCAGTCAAGGACAGGGAGTAGATACGCAGTATTTT.

This clonotype was observed at least ten times. The rearrangement uses TRBV2 and TRBJ2-7, with D perhaps TRBD1 (6 bases). CDR1 is SNHLY and CDR2 is FYNNEI in the germline V gene. This CDR3 is built from 13 residues. The V end lost 8 bases, the J end lost 2 bases, and 13 bases lay between the germline ends. CDR3 sequence (DNA): TGTGCCAGCGGGGGCGTCTGGGCCTACGAGCAGTACTTC. Its protein is CASGGVWAYEQYF.

The V and J genes are TRBV2 and TRBJ2-1; TRBD2 is a possible D gene (6 bases). Germline loops: CDR1 SNHLY, CDR2 FYNNEI. V lost 5 bases, J lost 6 bases, and 14 bases lay in between. CDR3 length: 14 residues. The CDR3 spells CASSWDSPRNEQFF. The CDR3 DNA reads as TGTGCCAGCAGTTGGGACTCGCCCCGCAATGAGCAGTTCTTC.

This clonotype was counted at least ten times. The chain is built from TRBV9 and TRBJ2-7, with D unresolved. This CDR3 spans 15 amino acids. Germline V gives CDR1 SGDLS, CDR2 YYNGEE. The V end was cut by 0 bases, the J end by 6 bases, with 16 bases between. CDR3 sequence (DNA): TGTGCCAGCAGCGTAGCTGACTCCTCGTGGGGCGAGCAGTACTTC. Translating it yields CASSVADSSWGEQYF.

The CDR3 region is CASSLRQGGSSNYGYTF. In DNA form, the CDR3 reads TGTGCCAGCAGTTTGCGGCAGGGAGGGAGTTCTAACTATGGCTACACCTTC. The chain recombines TRBV12-3 or TRBV12-4 with TRBJ1-2, with D tentatively TRBD1 (5 bases). Deletions cut 3 bases from V and 0 bases from J, with 17 bases between. The CDR3 runs 17 residues.

The sample holds many counts of this clonotype. The rearrangement uses TRBV9 and TRBJ1-2; perhaps TRBD1 as D (5 bases). Trimming cost V 3 bases and J 9 bases, with 15 bases left between them. Germline CDR1 and CDR2: SGDLS and YYNGEE. The CDR3 sequence is 13 residues long. CDR3 coding DNA: TGTGCCAGCAGCGAGGTCCCTGGGGGACGCTACACCTTC. This codes for CASSEVPGGRYTF.